Listed below are T cell receptor beta chains from one sample, sequenced in a study of OX40 agonist ivuxolimab in advanced cancers. The assay was immunoSEQ multiplex PCR, and TCRdb's table has in-frame clones only and misses some. Of about 150,000 clones listed, about nine tenths are singletons. Sequenced material: CD4+ or CD8+ T cells sorted from blood, taken in a trial of the OX40 agonist ivuxolimab. These TCRs come from an adult with an advanced solid tumor such as melanoma, head and neck, liver or kidney cancer. CDR3s include the opening cysteine and the closing phenylalanine or tryptophan. Fields, in order: CDR3 protein, J gene, V gene.

CDR3 protein: CASSSGTSGNYEQYF
J gene: NA
V gene: TRBV5-1

CDR3 protein: CASSETFGVNYGYNF
J gene: TRBJ1-2
V gene: TRBV6-1

CDR3 protein: CASVWGGGEQFF
J gene: TRBJ2-1
V gene: TRBV2

CDR3 protein: CASSSGPGQGYNQPQHF
J gene: TRBJ1-5
V gene: TRBV7-2

CDR3 protein: CAITSGGSTDTQYF
J gene: TRBJ2-3
V gene: TRBV10-3

CDR3 protein: CASRRLAGGDNEQFF
J gene: TRBJ2-1
V gene: TRBV6-5

CDR3 protein: CASSQDPGRHYEQYF
J gene: TRBJ2-7
V gene: TRBV14

CDR3 protein: CASSEGLGVGESTEAFF
J gene: TRBJ1-1
V gene: TRBV25-1

CDR3 protein: CASSTRTNTEAFF
J gene: TRBJ1-1
V gene: TRBV5-6

CDR3 protein: CASRRTRTGNQPQHF
J gene: TRBJ1-5
V gene: TRBV6-5

CDR3 protein: CASSSQRGRLETQYF
J gene: TRBJ2-5
V gene: TRBV28

CDR3 protein: CATRTGAFSNQPQHF
J gene: TRBJ1-5
V gene: TRBV28

CDR3 protein: CASSGPGQGATSGNTGELFF
J gene: TRBJ2-2
V gene: TRBV5-4

CDR3 protein: CASSKVGTSESTDTQYF
J gene: TRBJ2-3
V gene: TRBV21-1

CDR3 protein: CASRKDSNYEQYF
J gene: TRBJ2-7
V gene: TRBV6-5

CDR3 protein: CASSQEIVGGSSYEQYF
J gene: TRBJ2-7
V gene: TRBV4-1

CDR3 protein: CASSLRSPRGYTF
J gene: TRBJ1-2
V gene: TRBV7-3

CDR3 protein: CASSLKGTRDTEAFF
J gene: TRBJ1-1
V gene: TRBV5-1

CDR3 protein: CSVDYDSNYGYTF
J gene: TRBJ1-2
V gene: TRBV29-1

CDR3 protein: CASMLGPNSYEQYF
J gene: TRBJ2-7
V gene: TRBV6-5

CDR3 protein: CASSSWTEGIRRGYTF
J gene: TRBJ1-2
V gene: TRBV7-9

CDR3 protein: CASSKGQGATDTQYF
J gene: TRBJ2-3
V gene: TRBV21-1

CDR3 protein: CASTSESTGELFF
J gene: TRBJ2-2
V gene: TRBV10-2

CDR3 protein: CASSPTEFGELFF
J gene: TRBJ2-2
V gene: TRBV7-3

CDR3 protein: CASSWIWGTGELFF
J gene: TRBJ2-2
V gene: TRBV7-2

CDR3 protein: CASRQAQETQYF
J gene: TRBJ2-5
V gene: TRBV2

CDR3 protein: CASSRTGTGVYEQYF
J gene: TRBJ2-7
V gene: TRBV6-1

CDR3 protein: CASSFKRGTEAFF
J gene: TRBJ1-1
V gene: TRBV27

CDR3 protein: CASSVGQGGTDTQYF
J gene: TRBJ2-3
V gene: TRBV18

CDR3 protein: CASSPAGGEKLFF
J gene: TRBJ1-4
V gene: TRBV18

CDR3 protein: CASKAAEGGSYNEQFF
J gene: TRBJ2-1
V gene: TRBV19

CDR3 protein: CASSLTLTSPYEQYF
J gene: TRBJ2-7
V gene: TRBV7-3

CDR3 protein: CASSHQDGGNQPQHF
J gene: TRBJ1-5
V gene: TRBV5-4

CDR3 protein: CASSLGQPSSYEQYF
J gene: TRBJ2-7
V gene: TRBV9

CDR3 protein: CASSPLAGYGYTF
J gene: TRBJ1-2
V gene: TRBV28

CDR3 protein: CASSLKIPGNQPQHF
J gene: TRBJ1-5
V gene: TRBV28

CDR3 protein: CASSGQTNYGYTF
J gene: TRBJ1-2
V gene: TRBV19

CDR3 protein: CSASTSGTQYF
J gene: TRBJ2-5
V gene: TRBV20-1

CDR3 protein: CASSTQLSGYTEAFF
J gene: TRBJ1-1
V gene: TRBV5-1

CDR3 protein: CASSLGQALGDGYTF
J gene: TRBJ1-2
V gene: TRBV5-1

CDR3 protein: CAWSIRDTQYF
J gene: TRBJ2-3
V gene: TRBV30

CDR3 protein: CASSFQRTSGSMGNEQFF
J gene: TRBJ2-1
V gene: TRBV28

CDR3 protein: CAWGTVYEQYF
J gene: TRBJ2-7
V gene: TRBV30

CDR3 protein: CASSMVTLGANVLTF
J gene: TRBJ2-6
V gene: TRBV19

CDR3 protein: CSVLQGRGVMGYTF
J gene: TRBJ1-2
V gene: TRBV29-1

CDR3 protein: CASSLTPRTYGYTF
J gene: TRBJ1-2
V gene: TRBV28

CDR3 protein: CASSTQQGGRAIQYF
J gene: TRBJ2-4
V gene: TRBV28

CDR3 protein: CASSAVGVSGANVLTF
J gene: TRBJ2-6
V gene: TRBV9

CDR3 protein: CASSLGEKLFF
J gene: TRBJ1-4
V gene: TRBV11-2

CDR3 protein: CASSRETTGELFF
J gene: TRBJ2-2
V gene: TRBV19

CDR3 protein: CASSVYSDSFQETQYF
J gene: TRBJ2-5
V gene: TRBV9

CDR3 protein: CAIREREMGETQYF
J gene: TRBJ2-5
V gene: TRBV10-3

CDR3 protein: CASSLVSGGVYEQYF
J gene: TRBJ2-7
V gene: TRBV19

CDR3 protein: CASSLVSGDYNEQFF
J gene: TRBJ2-1
V gene: TRBV7-3

CDR3 protein: CASGLAVNTEAFF
J gene: TRBJ1-1
V gene: TRBV12-5

CDR3 protein: CSATGTDKNIQYF
J gene: TRBJ2-4
V gene: TRBV29-1

CDR3 protein: CASSRRELNEQFF
J gene: TRBJ2-1
V gene: TRBV19

CDR3 protein: CASRPYSTGSVSEAFF
J gene: TRBJ1-1
V gene: TRBV27

CDR3 protein: CARGQSRSTEAFF
J gene: TRBJ1-1
V gene: TRBV30

CDR3 protein: CASSDAGATNEKLFF
J gene: TRBJ1-4
V gene: TRBV5-8